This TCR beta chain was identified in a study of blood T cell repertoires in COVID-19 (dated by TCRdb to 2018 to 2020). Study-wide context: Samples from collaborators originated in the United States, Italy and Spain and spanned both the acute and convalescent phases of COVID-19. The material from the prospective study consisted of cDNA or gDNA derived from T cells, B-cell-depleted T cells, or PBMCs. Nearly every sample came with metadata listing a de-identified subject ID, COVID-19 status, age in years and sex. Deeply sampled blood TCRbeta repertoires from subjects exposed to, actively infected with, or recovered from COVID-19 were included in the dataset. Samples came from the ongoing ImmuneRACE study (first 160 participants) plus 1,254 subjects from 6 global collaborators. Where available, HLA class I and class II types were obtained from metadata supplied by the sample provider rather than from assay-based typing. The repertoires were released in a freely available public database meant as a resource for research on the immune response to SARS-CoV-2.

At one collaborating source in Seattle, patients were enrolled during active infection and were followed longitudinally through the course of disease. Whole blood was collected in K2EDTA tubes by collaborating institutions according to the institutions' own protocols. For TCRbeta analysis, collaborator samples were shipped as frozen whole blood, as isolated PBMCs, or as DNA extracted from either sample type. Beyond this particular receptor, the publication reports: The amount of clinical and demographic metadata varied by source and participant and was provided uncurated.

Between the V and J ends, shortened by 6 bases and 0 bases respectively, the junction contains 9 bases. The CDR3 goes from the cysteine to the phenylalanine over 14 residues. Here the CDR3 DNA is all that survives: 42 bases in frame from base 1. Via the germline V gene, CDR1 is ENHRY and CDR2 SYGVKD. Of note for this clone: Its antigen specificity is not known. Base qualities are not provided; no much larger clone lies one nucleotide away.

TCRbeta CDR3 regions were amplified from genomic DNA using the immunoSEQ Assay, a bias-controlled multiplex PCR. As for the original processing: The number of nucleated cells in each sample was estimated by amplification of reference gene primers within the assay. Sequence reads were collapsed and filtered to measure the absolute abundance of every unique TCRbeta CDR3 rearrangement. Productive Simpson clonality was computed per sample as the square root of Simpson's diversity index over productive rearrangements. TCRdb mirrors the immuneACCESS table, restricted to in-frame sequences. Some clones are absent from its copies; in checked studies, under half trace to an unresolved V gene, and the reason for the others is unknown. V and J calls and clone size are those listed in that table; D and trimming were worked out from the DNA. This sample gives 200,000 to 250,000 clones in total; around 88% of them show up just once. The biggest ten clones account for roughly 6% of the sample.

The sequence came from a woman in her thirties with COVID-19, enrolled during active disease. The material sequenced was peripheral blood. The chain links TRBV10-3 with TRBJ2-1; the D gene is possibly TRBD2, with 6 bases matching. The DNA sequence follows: TGTGCCATCAGGGGCGGGGACTCCTACAATGAGCAGTTCTTC. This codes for CAIRGGDSYNEQFF.